This T cell receptor beta chain was obtained from a study of early T cells in non-severe SARS-CoV-2 infection. Study-wide background: Sequencing of unsorted whole blood was done on bulk RNA, leaving chains unpaired.

The V gene's germline CDR1 is SGHNT and CDR2 YENEEA. There are 15 residues in the CDR3. V lost 5 bases and J lost 8; bases outside the gene matches: 12. The sample holds a few counts of this clonotype. TCRdb re-called the 5' RACE reads through MiXCR, storing one row per CDR3 protein. Of more than 55,000 distinct CDR3 sequences in the sample, roughly 4.9% were seen once. Sequenced here: whole blood, sampled at baseline. The sequence came from an adult who was a healthcare worker with PCR-confirmed SARS-CoV-2 infection or an uninfected control (not recorded which). The donor label of this sample is uncertain. This chain links TRBV11-3 with TRBJ2-1; 7 bases match TRBD2. Here the CDR3 reads CASSPRRGSGYEQFF. The CDR3 nucleotides read TGTGCCAGCAGCCCGAGGCGGGGGAGCGGCTATGAGCAGTTCTTC.